This TCR beta chain came from a study of neoadjuvant anti-PD-1 for oral cavity cancer. Across the whole study: Around day 43, patients without progression received a fourth nivolumab dose before surgery.

Between the trimmed V and J ends, which lost 5 bases and 7 bases, there was a span of 12 bases. The CDR3 is 13 amino acids. CDR1 LNHDA and CDR2 SQIVND come from the germline V gene (reference sequence). Worth noting for this clone: The antigen is not known.

The study, taken as a whole, reports: Treg/Th17 ratio rose with pretreatment blood and fell with post-treatment tumor TCRbeta clonality.

Some clones are missing from TCRdb's copy, which holds only in-frame ones; the method was immunoSEQ multiplex PCR. The table includes roughly 15,000 clones, about 70% detected once. Time point indicated: after neoadjuvant nivolumab, at surgical resection. The patients had HPV-negative, locally advanced oral cavity squamous cell carcinoma. PBMCs were not maintained or expanded in culture before analysis. The sequences come from PBMCs, collected after nivolumab (anti-PD-1) treatment. The clonotype was recovered from a person aged 35-80 years with oral cavity squamous cell carcinoma. V usage is TRBV19 and J usage is TRBJ1-5; unclear D gene. The CDR3 loop reads CASSRFPDQPQHF. In DNA, the CDR3 is TGTGCCAGTAGTCGCTTCCCAGACCAGCCCCAGCATTTT.